This T cell receptor beta chain was captured in a study of T cells expressing NK-cell markers. Looked up from germline, CDR1 is DFQATT and CDR2 is SNEGSKA (reference sequence). The CDR3 runs to 11 residues. Using the 5' RACE reads, TCRdb records one entry per CDR3 protein without DNA. This listing includes about 300,000 distinct CDR3 sequences. Sequencing was performed on blood T cells: a sorted CD56 or NKG2C T cell subset, CD4+ or CD8+ T cells, or bulk PBMC T cells (not recorded which). The TCR was taken from a woman aged 18 to 75 in good health. The chain couples TRBV20-1 to TRBJ1-1; TCRdb's D call, TRBD1, is unchecked because there is no DNA. The CDR3 sequence: CSANRVTEAFF.